This T cell receptor beta chain was identified during a study of yellow fever vaccine responses in identical twins. Points from the study as a whole: It has been reported that, in twins, the vaccine T cell response seemed partly convergent and partly personalized.

On this clonotype: The antigen remains undetermined.

V lost 6 bases and J lost 4, with 7 bases in between. The CDR3 extends over 11 amino acids. Germline-derived CDR1 and CDR2 are SGHAT and FQDESV (reference sequence). TCRdb re-called the RT-PCR reads through MiXCR, storing one row per CDR3 protein. This repertoire shows just under 3,500 distinct CDR3 sequences, over 75% found once; its top ten account for around 2.5%. The chain is built from TRBV11-1 and TRBJ2-7; D remains unclear. The sequencing used T cells from blood (PBMCs), unsorted or a sorted subset (not recorded which), collected before or after yellow fever vaccination (not recorded which). This TCR came from a woman aged 18-29 years who received the yellow fever vaccine. The DNA for the CDR3 is TGTGCCAGCAGGGACGCTTACGAGCAGTACTTC. Its translation is CASRDAYEQYF.